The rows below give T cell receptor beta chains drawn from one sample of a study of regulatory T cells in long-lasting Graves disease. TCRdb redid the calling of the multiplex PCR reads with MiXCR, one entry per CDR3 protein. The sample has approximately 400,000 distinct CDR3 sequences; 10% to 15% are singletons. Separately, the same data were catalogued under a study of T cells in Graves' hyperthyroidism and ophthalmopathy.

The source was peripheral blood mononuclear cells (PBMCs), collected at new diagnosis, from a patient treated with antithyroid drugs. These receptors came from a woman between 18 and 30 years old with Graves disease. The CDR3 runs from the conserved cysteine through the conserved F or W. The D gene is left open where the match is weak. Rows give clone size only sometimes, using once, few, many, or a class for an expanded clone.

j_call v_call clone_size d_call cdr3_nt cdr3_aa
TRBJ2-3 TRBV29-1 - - TGCAGCGTTAACCTCAGGGTTGACACAGATACGCAGTATTTT CSVNLRVDTDTQYF
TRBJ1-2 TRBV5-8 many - TGTGCCAGCAGCTGGACTCCGAAGGGATCCCCCCGCCATGGCTACACCTTC CASSWTPKGSPRHGYTF
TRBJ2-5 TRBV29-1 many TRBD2 TGCAGCGTTGGGTCTAGCGGGAGGGAGACCCAGTACTTC CSVGSSGRETQYF
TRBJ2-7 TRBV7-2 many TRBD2 TGTGCCAGCAGCCCAAGGACTAGCGGGGGATACGAGCAGTACTTC CASSPRTSGGYEQYF
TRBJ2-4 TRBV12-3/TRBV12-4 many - TGTGCCAGCAGTAGTGGGGCAGCACACATTCAGTACTTC CASSSGAAHIQYF
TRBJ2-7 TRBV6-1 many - TGTGCCAGCACCGGTGAGCCGAGGGCCTACGAGCAGTACTTC CASTGEPRAYEQYF
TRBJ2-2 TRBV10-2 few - TGCGCCAGCAGTGTCTATTCGAACACCGGGGAGCTGTTTTTT CASSVYSNTGELFF
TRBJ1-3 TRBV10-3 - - TGTGCCATCAGAAACCGACAGGACTCTGGAAACACCATATATTTT CAIRNRQDSGNTIYF
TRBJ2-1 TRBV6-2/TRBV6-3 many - TGTGCCAGCAGTTACCTCCTCGGGGCCCAGCAGTTCTTC CASSYLLGAQQFF
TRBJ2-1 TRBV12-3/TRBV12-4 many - TGTGCCAGCACACCTTACCGGGGGAATGAGCAGTTCTTC CASTPYRGNEQFF
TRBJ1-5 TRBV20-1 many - TGCAGTGCTTTCCGACCGGGGTCCAATCAGCCCCAGCATTTT CSAFRPGSNQPQHF
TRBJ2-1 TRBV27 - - TGTGCCAGCAGTTTCACCCATTTCGCCGGCAGAATTTCTTACAATGAGCAGTTCTTC CASSFTHFAGRISYNEQFF
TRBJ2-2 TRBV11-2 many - TGTGCCAGCAGCTGGAAATGGGGGGACACCGGGGAGCTGTTTTTT CASSWKWGDTGELFF
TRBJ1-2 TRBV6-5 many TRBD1 TGTGCCAGCAGTTACCGTAAGATCCACATCGACAGGGTAAATGGCTACACCTTC CASSYRKIHIDRVNGYTF
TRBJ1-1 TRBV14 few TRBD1 TGTGCCAGCAGCCAAGACGGATTTTGGGACAGGGGGAATCGCGACACTGAAGCTTTCTTT CASSQDGFWDRGNRDTEAFF
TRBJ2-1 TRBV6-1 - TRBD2 TGTGCCAGCAGGAGGGTGGTTTTAGCGGGAGATCGGGGTGAGCAGTTCTTC CASRRVVLAGDRGEQFF
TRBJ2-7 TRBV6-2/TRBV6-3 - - TGTGCCAGCAGTTATCCGGCAGGGTTACACGAGCAGTACTTC CASSYPAGLHEQYF
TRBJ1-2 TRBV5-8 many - TGTGCCAGCAGCTTTGGGCAGTCTGCCTATGGCTACACCTTC CASSFGQSAYGYTF
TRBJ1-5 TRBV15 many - TGTGCCACCAGCAGAGTTGGGGCTCAGCCCCAGCATTTT CATSRVGAQPQHF
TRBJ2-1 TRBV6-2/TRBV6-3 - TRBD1 TGTGCCAGCAGTCAAACCGGGACAGGGATCTACAATGAGCAGTTCTTC CASSQTGTGIYNEQFF
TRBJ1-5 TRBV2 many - TGTGCCAGCAGTGTACGACAGACTAGCAATCAGCCCCAGCATTTT CASSVRQTSNQPQHF
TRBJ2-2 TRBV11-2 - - TGTGCCAGCAGCGCTTGGGACGCCCCTCGGGGGGAGCTGTTTTTT CASSAWDAPRGELFF
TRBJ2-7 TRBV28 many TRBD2 TGTGCCAGCAGTTTATGGGGCAGCGGGAGGCCCTACGAGCAGTACTTC CASSLWGSGRPYEQYF
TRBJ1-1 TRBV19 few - TGTGCCAGTCAGTTAACGCATGGGAACACTGAAGCTTTCTTT CASQLTHGNTEAFF
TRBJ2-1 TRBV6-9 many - TGTGCCAGCAGTTACACCCACCGGGGTGAGCAGTTCTTC CASSYTHRGEQFF
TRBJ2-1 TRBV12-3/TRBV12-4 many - TGTGCCAGCAGTTTCAACGCGTTCCCGGGGAATGAGCAGTTCTTC CASSFNAFPGNEQFF
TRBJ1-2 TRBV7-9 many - TGTGCCAGCAGCCTCTCGATTGGGTATGGCTACACCTTC CASSLSIGYGYTF
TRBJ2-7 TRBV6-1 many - TGTGCCAGCGCCCCACAACCCCGTCAGGTCTACGAGCAGTACTTC CASAPQPRQVYEQYF
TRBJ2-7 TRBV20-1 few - TGCAGTGCTAAAGGGGACCACTCGGAGGGATCCTACGAGCAGTACTTC CSAKGDHSEGSYEQYF
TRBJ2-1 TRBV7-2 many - TGTGCCAGCAGCTTAGTTCAATTAGCGCTGGGGTACAATGAGCAGTTCTTC CASSLVQLALGYNEQFF
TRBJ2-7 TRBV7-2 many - TGTGCCAGCAGCTTAGTTGGGAACGAGCAGTACTTC CASSLVGNEQYF